The 25 T cell receptor beta chains in this list originate from one sample, sequenced in a study of cytomegalovirus exposure and HLA in healthy donors. With 60 Vbeta and 13 Jbeta primers, the PCR was carried out. The method was immunoSEQ multiplex PCR; TCRdb's version includes in-frame clones alone and lacks a portion of them. This sample carries 65,000 to 95,000 clones, with under 1.5% going to the ten biggest clones. The specimen sequenced was PBMCs. All receptors derive from an older woman in good health and CMV-seronegative.

The chain couples TRBV4-1 to TRBJ2-7; a weak D match, TRBD2 (5 bases). The CDR3 is made up of 19 amino acids. Germline lookup yields CDR1 MGHRA and CDR2 YSYEKL. The V end was cut by 1 base, the J end by 0 bases, with 22 bases between. The CDR3 loop reads CASSQAVSTSGGPSYEQYF. The CDR3, as DNA: TGCGCCAGCAGCCAAGCTGTTTCGACGTCAGGAGGCCCCTCCTACGAGCAGTACTTC.

V usage is TRBV7-2 and J usage is TRBJ2-7; 7 nucleotides match TRBD2. CDR3 length equals 13 residues. Trimming at V came to 8 bases and at J to 3 bases, leaving 7 bases not matched to a gene. Germline CDR1 SGHTA, CDR2 FQGNSA. The CDR3 DNA follows: TGTGCCAGCCGCCGGGCTAGCGGCTACGAGCAGTACTTC. Translated: CASRRASGYEQYF.

This chain connects TRBV2 to TRBJ2-1; TRBD2 matches at 7 bases. CDR1 is SNHLY and CDR2 is FYNNEI in the germline V gene. This CDR3 spans 14 amino acids. With V trimmed by 11 bases and J by 4 bases, 11 bases remained unmatched. The CDR3 here is CAFSRGEVYNEQFF. Written as DNA, the CDR3 is TGTGCCTTTAGTCGGGGGGAAGTATACAATGAGCAGTTCTTC.

This rearrangement joins TRBV6-5 to TRBJ2-5, with D maybe TRBD1 (6 bases). Per germline, CDR1 MNHEY and CDR2 SVGAGI. The ends were cut back, 0 bases at V and 4 bases at J, with 9 bases in the middle. The CDR3 covers 14 residues. CDR3 nucleotide sequence: TGTGCCAGCAGTTACTCTGAGGGGGTAGAGACCCAGTACTTC. Translation gives CASSYSEGVETQYF.

V usage is TRBV29-1 and J usage is TRBJ2-7, with 12 nucleotides matching TRBD1. Losses at the gene ends were 7 bases for V and 7 bases for J; bases not matched to a gene: 8. This CDR3 contains 13 residues. Germline lookup yields CDR1 SQVTM and CDR2 ANQGSEA. CDR3 residues: CSGGRDRGLEQYF. The CDR3 DNA is TGCAGCGGAGGCCGGGACAGGGGGCTTGAGCAGTACTTC.

This rearrangement joins TRBV19 to TRBJ1-1; D is unclear. Per the germline V gene, CDR1 is LNHDA and CDR2 is SQIVND (reference sequence). V was clipped by 4 bases and J by 1 base, with 19 bases between them. The CDR3 extends over 17 amino acids. Written as DNA, the CDR3 is TGTGCCAGTAGTAACCCTTTGGGAGGGCAATCGAACACTGAAGCTTTCTTT. Protein: CASSNPLGGQSNTEAFF.

The genes are TRBV5-1 and TRBJ2-2, with D maybe TRBD2 (6 bases). In germline, CDR1 is SGHRS, CDR2 YFSETQ. CDR3 size: 15 residues. V lost 3 bases and J lost 6, with 15 bases in between. CDR3 sequence: CASSSGDISPGELFF. As DNA, the CDR3 is TGCGCCAGCAGCTCGGGGGATATCAGCCCCGGGGAGCTGTTTTTT.

The chain is built from TRBV6-1 and TRBJ2-2, with D possibly TRBD2 on 6 matching bases. CDR1 and CDR2 (germline): MNHNS, SASEGT. V gave up 4 bases and J gave up 2 bases, with 14 bases separating them. The CDR3 is made up of 16 amino acids. CDR3 sequence reads: CASSVWGGSNTGELFF. The CDR3 DNA is TGTGCCAGCAGTGTCTGGGGAGGCTCCAACACCGGGGAGCTGTTTTTT.

V and J are TRBV9 and TRBJ2-1; TRBD2 agrees at 7 bases. Germline V gene sequence: CDR1 SGDLS, CDR2 YYNGEE. The length of the CDR3 is 21 residues. Losses at the gene ends were 1 base for V and 4 bases for J; bases not matched to a gene: 23. The CDR3 coding sequence is TGTGCCAGCAGCGTAAAGCCACGGCTAGCGGTCCGGGAGAAGAGGTACAATGAGCAGTTCTTC. It encodes CASSVKPRLAVREKRYNEQFF.

This rearrangement joins TRBV5-4 to TRBJ1-2; perhaps TRBD1 as D (6 bases). CDR3 length equals 14 residues. From germline, CDR1 is SGHNT and CDR2 YYREEE (reference sequence). Trimming shortened V by 4 bases and J by 2 bases, and 12 bases separated the two germline ends. The CDR3 region has the DNA TGTGCCAGCAGCCGAGCCGGACAGAACTATGGCTACACCTTC. Amino acid sequence: CASSRAGQNYGYTF.

The gene calls are TRBV29-1 and TRBJ2-5, with 7 bases matching TRBD2. The CDR3 is made up of 13 amino acids. Germline CDR1 and CDR2: SQVTM and ANQGSEA. The V and J ends lost 5 bases and 5 bases, in that order; junction bases with no gene match: 8. CDR3 loop: CSVSSAGLETQYF. The CDR3 coding sequence is TGCAGCGTTTCATCAGCGGGATTGGAGACCCAGTACTTC.

The CDR3 region is CSVANNEQFF. CDR3 in DNA: TGCAGCGTTGCAAACAATGAGCAGTTCTTC. The genes are TRBV29-1 and TRBJ2-1; unclear D gene. The CDR3 is 10 residues long. The V gene's germline CDR1 is SQVTM and CDR2 ANQGSEA. Trimming cost V 4 bases and J 5 bases, with 3 bases left between them.

This sequence joins TRBV18 and TRBJ2-4, with no clear D. Germline CDR1 and CDR2: KGHSH and LQKENI. V was cut by 2 bases and J by 3 bases, with 17 bases left in between. This CDR3 is 17 amino acids long. DNA for the CDR3: TGTGCCAGCTCACCAACCCCACCGGGTGTCGGCAAAAACATTCAGTACTTC. Its protein is CASSPTPPGVGKNIQYF.

The gene calls are TRBV5-1 and TRBJ2-7; D possibly corresponds to TRBD1 (6 bases). Germline lookup yields CDR1 SGHRS and CDR2 YFSETQ. V lost 0 bases and J 4 bases, leaving 14 bases between the germline ends. The CDR3 extends over 15 amino acids. CDR3 DNA: TGCGCCAGCAGCTTGGGGTTGGGGGCCTCATACGAGCAGTACTTC. It yields the protein CASSLGLGASYEQYF.

The chain recombines TRBV5-1 with TRBJ2-5; D remains ambiguous. The CDR3 extends over 14 amino acids. Per germline, CDR1 SGHRS and CDR2 YFSETQ. Trimming cost V 0 bases and J 1 base, with 7 bases left between them. The CDR3 reads CASSLVGVQETQYF. The CDR3 region has the DNA TGCGCCAGCAGCTTGGTCGGAGTCCAAGAGACCCAGTACTTC.

The chain joins TRBV9 to TRBJ1-5; D is possibly TRBD1 (6 bases). Trimming pared 3 bases from V and 4 bases from J, leaving 11 bases between. The CDR3 spans 14 residues. Germline assignment: CDR1 SGDLS and CDR2 YYNGEE. The CDR3 DNA reads as TGTGCCAGCAGCGCTTCAGGGGTGAATCAGCCCCAGCATTTT. Translated: CASSASGVNQPQHF.

The V and J genes are TRBV18 and TRBJ2-6; D is uncertain. V shed 0 bases and J shed 0 bases, with 9 bases lying between them. CDR3 length: 17 amino acids. Germline V gene sequence: CDR1 KGHSH, CDR2 LQKENI. DNA of the CDR3: TGTGCCAGCTCACCACCCGGCGCAGGCTCTGGGGCCAACGTCCTGACTTTC. Translation: CASSPPGAGSGANVLTF. Complete variable domain (other parts from reference TRBV18 and TRBJ2-6): NAGVMQNPRHLVRRRGQEARLRCSPMKGHSHVYWYRQLPEEGLKFMVYLQKENIIDESGMPKERFSAEFPKEGPSILRIQQVVRGDSAAYFCASSPPGAGSGANVLTFGAGSRLTVL.

The chain combines TRBV9 with TRBJ1-1; unclear D gene. Germline V CDR1 and CDR2: SGDLS, YYNGEE. CDR3 length equals 14 residues. V lost 0 bases and J 0 bases, leaving 6 bases between the germline ends. CDR3 nucleotides: TGTGCCAGCAGCGTAGGGGCGCTGAACACTGAAGCTTTCTTT. Its protein is CASSVGALNTEAFF. Supplemented by reference TRBV9 and TRBJ1-1, the full variable domain reads DSGVTQTPKHLITATGQRVTLRCSPRSGDLSVYWYQQSLDQGLQFLIQYYNGEERAKGNILERFSAQQFPDLHSELNLSSLELGDSALYFCASSVGALNTEAFFGQGTRLTVV.

The CDR3 loop reads CASSLYARGNTEAFF. In DNA form, the CDR3 reads TGTGCCAGCAGCTTATATGCCAGGGGGAACACTGAAGCTTTCTTT. The chain links TRBV11-1 to TRBJ1-1; maybe TRBD1 (6 bases). Germline lookup yields CDR1 SGHAT and CDR2 FQDESV (reference sequence). This CDR3 spans 15 amino acids. The germline V and J ends were trimmed by 2 bases and 1 base, with 11 bases remaining between them. The full variable domain, with the rest looked up from reference TRBV11-1 and TRBJ1-1, is EAEVAQSPRYKITEKSQAVAFWCDPISGHATLYWYRQILGQGPELLVQFQDESVVDDSQLPKDRFSAERLKGVDSTLKIQPAELGDSAMYLCASSLYARGNTEAFFGQGTRLTVV.

The chain couples TRBV28 to TRBJ1-4; D gene unclear. This CDR3 has 14 amino acids. The V end lost 6 bases, the J end lost 3 bases, and 11 bases lay between the germline ends. Germline V gene data show CDR1 as MDHEN and CDR2 as SYDVKM. The CDR3 DNA reads as TGTGCCAGCAGACCCCCCCGGGCTAATGAAAAACTGTTTTTT. It yields the protein CASRPPRANEKLFF.

The J gene is TRBJ1-5, the V gene TRBV27; 11 bases align to TRBD1. The CDR3 has 16 amino acids. CDR1 and CDR2 (germline): MNHEY, SMNVEV (reference sequence). Unmatched junction bases numbered 11, after V lost 6 bases and J lost 7 bases. The CDR3 DNA reads TGTGCCAGCAGGCCGGGACAGGGGGAGCCCCGCCAGCCCCAGCATTTT. Protein product: CASRPGQGEPRQPQHF.

This sequence joins TRBV5-1 and TRBJ2-7; 11 bases agree with TRBD2. V was pared by 5 bases and J by 5 bases, with 6 bases of the junction left unmatched. Germline CDR1 reads SGHRS; CDR2 reads YFSETQ. CDR3 length: 14 amino acids. The CDR3 nucleotides read TGCGCCAGCAGTGCCGCGACTAGCGGGAACGAGCAGTACTTC. Translating it yields CASSAATSGNEQYF.

The chain recombines TRBV4-1 with TRBJ2-2, with 15 bases aligning to TRBD2. Germline CDR1 MGHRA, CDR2 YSYEKL. J was trimmed by 0 bases and V by 4 bases; bases with no gene match: 3. This CDR3 has 18 amino acids. CDR3: CASSPGLAGGTNTGELFF. The CDR3 DNA is TGCGCCAGCAGCCCGGGACTAGCGGGAGGTACGAACACCGGGGAGCTGTTTTTT.

CDR3 coding DNA: TGTGCCAGCAGTGACAACAGGGGTTCGTACGAGCAGTACTTC. The encoded protein is CASSDNRGSYEQYF. The V gene is TRBV27, the J gene TRBJ2-7, with TRBD1 identical over 7 bases. Germline V lookup: CDR1 MNHEY, CDR2 SMNVEV (reference sequence). V was clipped by 5 bases and J by 4 bases; unmatched bases: 8. The CDR3 spans 14 residues.

The chain employs TRBV2 and TRBJ1-4, with D possibly matching TRBD1 (5 bases). The V gene's germline CDR1 is SNHLY and CDR2 FYNNEI. V was pared by 6 bases and J by 3 bases, with 17 bases between. The CDR3 runs 16 residues. The CDR3 region is CASRAFRQTPNEKLFF. The CDR3 nucleotides are TGTGCCAGCAGGGCCTTCCGACAGACTCCTAATGAAAAACTGTTTTTT.